The T cell receptor beta chain described here comes from a study of CD8 T cells in ankylosing spondylitis (dated by TCRdb to about 2017). About the full investigation: To find TCR variants linked to disease, the study profiled T cell receptor beta repertoires in ankylosing spondylitis patients and healthy donors. The full study cohort was made up of roughly 25 ankylosing spondylitis patients and 108 healthy donors. Samples of peripheral blood were taken, and for ankylosing spondylitis patients, synovial fluid was collected as well.

The data were produced on an Illumina HiSeq 2500. TCR beta libraries were prepared by quantitative 5'-RACE with molecular barcodes. The paper's data handling went like this. A new computational method based on a probabilistic model of VDJ rearrangement was used to identify disease-linked TCR variants. TCRdb trimmed public reads at Q25 via fastp, called clones via MiXCR and kept in-frame beta chains. Records with the same CDR3 protein are collapsed into one entry carrying the most frequent genes and DNA. These V and J calls rely on TCRdb rather than the paper's analysis. This sample lists roughly 350,000 distinct CDR3 sequences; under 8.5% were detected once. Of the sample, roughly 15% falls within the top ten clones. The CDR3 has 17 amino acids, counting the end cysteine and phenylalanine. The DNA shown is the 51-base CDR3, in frame from base 1. The junction carries 11 bases between V and J, which are trimmed by 1 base and 0 bases respectively. Per the germline V gene, SGHDT is the CDR1 and YYEEEE is the CDR2.

This clonotype was detected only a few times. The antigen it binds to is not known. No much larger clone is present one base from it, and per-base qualities are unavailable. Findings and caveats that apply to the study as a whole: A TCR beta motif of eight highly homologous amino acid variants appeared characteristic of blood from ankylosing spondylitis patients. Some TCR beta motif variants had previously been reported in synovial fluid and blood of reactive arthritis patients, which suggested common disease-initiation mechanisms. According to the report, matched synovial fluid samples from ankylosing spondylitis patients were significantly enriched for the disease-linked clones. The disease-linked clones had a CD8+ phenotype and were found at relatively low frequencies in peripheral blood.

Recombination connected TRBV5-6 to TRBJ2-6; a tentative D call is TRBD2 (5 bases match). Sequenced material: blood, either unsorted or a sorted T cell fraction (not recorded which). This clonotype originated in a male donor with ankylosing spondylitis. The CDR3 region reads CASSLFRDSSGANVLTF. The DNA sequence reads TGTGCCAGCAGCTTGTTTCGGGATAGCTCTGGGGCCAACGTCCTGACTTTC.